This TCR beta chain originates from a study of control samples from healthy donors and cancer patients. Using immunoSEQ multiplex PCR, the repertoire was profiled, and TCRdb retains in-frame clones only, with some absent. The sample lists 150,000 or so clones; over 85% were seen once. CDR1 and CDR2 from the germline V gene are SGHRS and YFSETQ. The CDR3 contains 14 residues. Trimming removed 0 bases at V and 9 bases at J, with 10 bases between. Sequencing was carried out using blood. The clonotype originates from a man aged 18 to 29 in good health. The chain has TRBV5-1 and TRBJ1-6; no clear D. CDR3 protein: CASSLEVVGSPLHF. The CDR3 coding sequence is TGCGCCAGCAGCTTGGAAGTGGTTGGTTCACCCCTCCACTTT.